Below, one T cell receptor (beta chain) is given with its context. One end of the junction fails to match germline, which may point to a read error. There are 14 residues in the CDR3. CDR1 and CDR2 (germline): SGHKS, YYEKEE (reference sequence). The sample originates from a study of blood T cell repertoires in COVID-19. Study-level background: Samples representing acute and convalescent COVID-19 were sourced from the United States, Italy and Spain.

Study processing details: Estimation of nucleated cell counts relied on the amplification of reference gene primers. Sequencing was performed with immunoSEQ multiplex PCR; in TCRdb, only in-frame clones are kept and a portion is missing. Clone size and the V and J calls come from that table; the DNA yielded D and trimming. The table records roughly 200,000 clones, roughly 80% of them present only once. The V and J genes are TRBV5-5 and TRBJ1-4; 10 nucleotides agree with TRBD1. The sample was peripheral blood. This TCR was recovered from a woman of 80 years or more with COVID-19, enrolled during active disease. In DNA, the CDR3 is TGTGCCTGCAGGCCGGGACAGGGGAGTGAAAAACTGTTTTTT. Its translation: CACRPGQGSEKLFF. Using reference TRBV5-5 and TRBJ1-4 for the parts outside the CDR3, the full variable domain is DAGVTQSPTHLIKTRGQQVTLRCSPISGHKSVSWYQQVLGQGPQFIFQYYEKEERGRGNFPDRFSARQFPNYSSELNVNALLLGDSALYLCACRPGQGSEKLFFGSGTQLSVL.